The rows below give T cell receptor beta chains drawn from one sample of a study of beta chain features in type 1 diabetes. The assay was immunoSEQ multiplex PCR, and TCRdb's table has in-frame clones only and misses some. This sample has around 130,000 clones, with 9% found just once. Material: central memory CD4+ T cells from blood. The receptors stem from a man aged 30 to 39 with type 1 diabetes. Each CDR3 is given with its conserved first and last residue. A D gene is named only where the DNA matches it firmly. Expanded clones get a size class; other rows say once, few or many, or leave the size out.

length: 15; D: TRBD1; J: TRBJ1-4; V: TRBV7-2; size: medium-sized; DNA: TGTGCCAGCAGCCTCCACAGGGGACTTAATGAAAAACTGTTTTTT; CDR3: CASSLHRGLNEKLFF
length: 12; D: .; J: TRBJ1-1; V: TRBV4-2; size: few; DNA: TGTGCCAGCAGCCAAGATAGCCGGCGAGCTTTCTTT; CDR3: CASSQDSRRAFF
length: 13; D: .; J: TRBJ2-7; V: TRBV10-3; size: .; DNA: TGTGCCATCAGTGAGCTTGAGGGCTACGAGCAGTACTTC; CDR3: CAISELEGYEQYF
length: 13; D: .; J: TRBJ2-5; V: TRBV11-2; size: .; DNA: TGTGCCAGCAGCGCAGGGGACGCAGAGACCCAGTACTTC; CDR3: CASSAGDAETQYF
length: 14; D: TRBD1; J: TRBJ2-5; V: TRBV2; size: .; DNA: TGTGCCAGCAGGGACGACAGGGTCCAAGAGACCCAGTACTTC; CDR3: CASRDDRVQETQYF
length: 13; D: .; J: TRBJ2-3; V: TRBV7-8; size: .; DNA: TGTGCCAGCAGCTTACAGGGGACAGATACGCAGTATTTT; CDR3: CASSLQGTDTQYF
length: 15; D: .; J: TRBJ1-4; V: TRBV28; size: few; DNA: TGTGCCAGCACCTCGGGGACTCGGGGGGGTGAAAAACTGTTTTTT; CDR3: CASTSGTRGGEKLFF
length: 14; D: .; J: TRBJ2-5; V: TRBV11-2; size: .; DNA: TGTGCCAGCAGCTTTGGGGCAGGGTTTGAGACCCAGTACTTC; CDR3: CASSFGAGFETQYF
length: 14; D: TRBD1; J: TRBJ2-7; V: TRBV6-5; size: few; DNA: TGTGCCAGCAGTTCGGGACAGGACCTCTACGAGCAGTACTTC; CDR3: CASSSGQDLYEQYF
length: 15; D: TRBD2; J: TRBJ2-1; V: TRBV28; size: few; DNA: TGTGCCAGCAACCCCAATGGCGGGGGACGGGATGAGCAGTTCTTC; CDR3: CASNPNGGGRDEQFF
length: 12; D: .; J: TRBJ2-7; V: TRBV11-3; size: few; DNA: TGTGCCAGCAGCTTGGGCAGCTACGAGCAGTACTTC; CDR3: CASSLGSYEQYF
length: 15; D: .; J: TRBJ2-3; V: TRBV7-9; size: few; DNA: TGTGCCAGCAGCTTAGTCCGGACACACACAGATACGCAGTATTTT; CDR3: CASSLVRTHTDTQYF
length: 11; D: .; J: TRBJ2-2; V: TRBV5-4; size: .; DNA: TGTGCCGGGGGGAGCACCGGGGAGCTGTTTTTT; CDR3: CAGGSTGELFF
length: 17; D: .; J: TRBJ2-7; V: TRBV7-9; size: once; DNA: TGTGCCAGCAGCTTATTGTTTGGAGGGGGCAAAACCTACGAGCAGTACTTC; CDR3: CASSLLFGGGKTYEQYF
length: 13; D: .; J: TRBJ1-2; V: TRBV2; size: .; DNA: TGTGCCAGCAGGGGCGACAGTCGATATGGCTACACCTTC; CDR3: CASRGDSRYGYTF
length: 15; D: .; J: TRBJ1-2; V: TRBV11-2; size: .; DNA: TGTGCCAGCAGCTTAGAGAACAGGCCGGGGGAGGGCTACACCTTC; CDR3: CASSLENRPGEGYTF
length: 12; D: TRBD1; J: TRBJ2-5; V: TRBV30; size: few; DNA: TGTGCCTGGCAGGGACAGGGTGAGACCCAGTACTTC; CDR3: CAWQGQGETQYF
length: 15; D: TRBD1; J: TRBJ1-3; V: TRBV7-2; size: many; DNA: TGTGCCAGCAGCTTAGGGGGGACAGCTGGAAACACCATATATTTT; CDR3: CASSLGGTAGNTIYF
length: 13; D: .; J: TRBJ2-1; V: TRBV5-4; size: few; DNA: TGTGCCAGCAGTCTATCTAGCGACGGTGAGCAGTTCTTC; CDR3: CASSLSSDGEQFF
length: 16; D: TRBD2; J: TRBJ2-1; V: TRBV5-4; size: .; DNA: TGTGCCAGCAGCCCAGCGGGGGCCCGGTCCTACAATGAGCAGTTCTTC; CDR3: CASSPAGARSYNEQFF
length: 15; D: TRBD2; J: TRBJ2-1; V: TRBV7-9; size: many; DNA: TGTGCCAGCAGCTTAGCGCTAGCGGGGTACAATGAGCAGTTCTTC; CDR3: CASSLALAGYNEQFF
length: 15; D: TRBD1; J: TRBJ1-2; V: TRBV9; size: few; DNA: TGTGCCAGCAGCGTAGATGGGGACAGACCATATGGCTACACCTTC; CDR3: CASSVDGDRPYGYTF
length: 12; D: .; J: TRBJ2-1; V: TRBV28; size: .; DNA: TGTGCCAGCAAGAGCTCCTACAATGAGCAGTTCTTC; CDR3: CASKSSYNEQFF
length: 16; D: .; J: TRBJ2-1; V: TRBV11-2; size: .; DNA: TGTGCCAGCAGCCCTATCAGGGGCCCTTCCTACAATGAGCAGTTCTTC; CDR3: CASSPIRGPSYNEQFF